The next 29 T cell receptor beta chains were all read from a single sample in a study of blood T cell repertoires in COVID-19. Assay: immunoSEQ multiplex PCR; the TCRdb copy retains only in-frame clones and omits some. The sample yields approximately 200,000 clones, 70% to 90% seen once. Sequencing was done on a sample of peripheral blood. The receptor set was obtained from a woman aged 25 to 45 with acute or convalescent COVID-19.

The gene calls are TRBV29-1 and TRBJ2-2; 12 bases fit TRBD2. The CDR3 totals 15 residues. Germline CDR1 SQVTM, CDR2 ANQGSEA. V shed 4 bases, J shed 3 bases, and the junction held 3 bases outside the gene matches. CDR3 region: CSVGRLAGDTGELFF. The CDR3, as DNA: TGCAGCGTTGGTCGACTAGCGGGAGACACCGGGGAGCTGTTTTTT.

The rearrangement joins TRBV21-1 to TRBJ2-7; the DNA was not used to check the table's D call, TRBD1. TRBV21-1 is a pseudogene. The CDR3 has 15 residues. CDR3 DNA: TGTGCCAGCAGCAAGGGACAGGGCGTTGGGAACGAGCAGTACTTC. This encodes CASSKGQGVGNEQYF.

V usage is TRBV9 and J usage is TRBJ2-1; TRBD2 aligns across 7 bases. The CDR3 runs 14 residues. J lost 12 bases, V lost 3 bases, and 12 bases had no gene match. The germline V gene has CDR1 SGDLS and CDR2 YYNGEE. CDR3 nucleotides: TGTGCCAGCAGCGATACGGGAGGCTCTCTGGGGCAGTTCTTC. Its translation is CASSDTGGSLGQFF.

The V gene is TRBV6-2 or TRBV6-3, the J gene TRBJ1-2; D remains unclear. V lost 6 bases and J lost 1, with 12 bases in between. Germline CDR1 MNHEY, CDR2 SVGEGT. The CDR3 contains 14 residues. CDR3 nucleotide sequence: TGTGCCAGCAGCTCCGGTCGCCTTAACTATGGCTACACCTTC. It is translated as CASSSGRLNYGYTF.

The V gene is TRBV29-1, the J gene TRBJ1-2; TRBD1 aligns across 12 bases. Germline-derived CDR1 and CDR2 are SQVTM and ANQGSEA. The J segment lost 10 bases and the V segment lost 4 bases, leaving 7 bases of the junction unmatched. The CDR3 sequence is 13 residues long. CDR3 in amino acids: CSVVSGTGGVYTF. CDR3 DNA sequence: TGCAGCGTTGTCTCCGGGACAGGGGGCGTCTACACCTTC.

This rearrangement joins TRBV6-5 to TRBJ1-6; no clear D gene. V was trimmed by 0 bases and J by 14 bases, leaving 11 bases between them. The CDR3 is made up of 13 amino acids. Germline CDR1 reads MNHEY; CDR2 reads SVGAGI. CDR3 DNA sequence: TGTGCCAGCAGTTACTCCCCGATCGGGGCCCTCCACTTT. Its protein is CASSYSPIGALHF.

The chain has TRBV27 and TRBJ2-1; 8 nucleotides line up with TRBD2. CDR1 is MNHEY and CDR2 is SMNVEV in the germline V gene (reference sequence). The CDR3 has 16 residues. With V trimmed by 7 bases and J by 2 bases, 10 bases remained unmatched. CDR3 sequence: CASTPGTSSPYNEQFF. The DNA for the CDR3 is TGTGCCAGCACCCCCGGGACTAGTAGCCCCTACAATGAGCAGTTCTTC.

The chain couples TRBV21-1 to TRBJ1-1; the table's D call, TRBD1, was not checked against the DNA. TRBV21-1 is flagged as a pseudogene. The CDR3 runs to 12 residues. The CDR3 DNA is TGTGCCAGCAGCAATCCCCGGACAGTTTGCTTCTTT. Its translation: CASSNPRTVCFF.

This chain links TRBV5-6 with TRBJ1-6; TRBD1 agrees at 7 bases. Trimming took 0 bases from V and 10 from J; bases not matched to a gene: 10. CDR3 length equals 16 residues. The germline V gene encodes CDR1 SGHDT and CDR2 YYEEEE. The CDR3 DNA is TGTGCCAGCAGCTTGGGGCCTCCGGGACAGAGATCACCCCTCCACTTT. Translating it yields CASSLGPPGQRSPLHF.

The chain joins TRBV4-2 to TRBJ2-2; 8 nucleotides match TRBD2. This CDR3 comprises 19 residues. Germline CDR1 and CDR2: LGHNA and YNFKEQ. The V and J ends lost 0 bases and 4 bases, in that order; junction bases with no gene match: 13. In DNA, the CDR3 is TGTGCCAGCAGCCAAGATCCCTCTATGGCGGGAGGAGGCACCGGGGAGCTGTTTTTT. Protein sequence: CASSQDPSMAGGGTGELFF.

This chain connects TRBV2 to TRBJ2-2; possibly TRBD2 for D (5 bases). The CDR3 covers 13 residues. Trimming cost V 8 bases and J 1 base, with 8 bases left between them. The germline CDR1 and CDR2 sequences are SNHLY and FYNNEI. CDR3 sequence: CASASWNTGELFF. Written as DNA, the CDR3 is TGTGCCAGCGCTAGCTGGAACACCGGGGAGCTGTTTTTT.

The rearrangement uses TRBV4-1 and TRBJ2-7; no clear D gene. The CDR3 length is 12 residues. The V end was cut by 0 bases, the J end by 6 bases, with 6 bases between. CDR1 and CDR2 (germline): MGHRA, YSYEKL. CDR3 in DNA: TGCGCCAGCAGCCAAGATGGAGTCGAGCAGTACTTC. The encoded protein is CASSQDGVEQYF.

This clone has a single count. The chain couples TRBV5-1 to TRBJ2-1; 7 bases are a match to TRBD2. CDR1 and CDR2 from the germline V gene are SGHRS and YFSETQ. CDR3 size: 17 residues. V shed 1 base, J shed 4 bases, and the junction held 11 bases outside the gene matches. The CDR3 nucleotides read TGCGCCAGCAGCTTGCCCCTCGGCGGGAGTGTATACAATGAGCAGTTCTTC. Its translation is CASSLPLGGSVYNEQFF.

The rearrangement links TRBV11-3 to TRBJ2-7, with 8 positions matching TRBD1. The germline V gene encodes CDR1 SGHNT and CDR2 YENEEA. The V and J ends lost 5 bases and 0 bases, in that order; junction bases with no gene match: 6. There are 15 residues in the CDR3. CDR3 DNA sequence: TGTGCCAGCAGCACGGGACAGGCGAGCTCCTACGAGCAGTACTTC. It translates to CASSTGQASSYEQYF.

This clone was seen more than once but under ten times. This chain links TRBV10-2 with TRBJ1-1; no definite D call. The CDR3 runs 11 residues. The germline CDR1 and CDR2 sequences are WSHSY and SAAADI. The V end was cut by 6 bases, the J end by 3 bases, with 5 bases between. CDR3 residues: CASRRDTEAFF. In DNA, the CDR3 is TGCGCCAGCAGGAGGGACACTGAAGCTTTCTTT.

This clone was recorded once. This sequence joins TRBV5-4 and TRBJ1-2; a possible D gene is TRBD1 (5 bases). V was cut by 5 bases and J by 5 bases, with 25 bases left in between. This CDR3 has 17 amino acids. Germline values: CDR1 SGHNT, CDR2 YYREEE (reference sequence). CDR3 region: CASRAGRNFIRSYGYTF. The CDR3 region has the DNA TGTGCCAGCAGGGCGGGACGGAACTTTATTCGAAGTTATGGCTACACCTTC.

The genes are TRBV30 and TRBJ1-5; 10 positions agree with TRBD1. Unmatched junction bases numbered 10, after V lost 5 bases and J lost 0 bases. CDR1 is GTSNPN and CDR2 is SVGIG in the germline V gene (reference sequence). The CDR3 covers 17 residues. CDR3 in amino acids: CAWSYRTGGYSNQPQHF. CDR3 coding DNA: TGTGCCTGGTCCTACCGGACAGGGGGGTATAGCAATCAGCCCCAGCATTTT. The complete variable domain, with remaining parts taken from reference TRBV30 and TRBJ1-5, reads SQTIHQWPATLVQPVGSPLSLECTVEGTSNPNLYWYRQAAGRGLQLLFYSVGIGQISSEVPQNLSASRPQDRQFILSSKKLLLSDSGFYLCAWSYRTGGYSNQPQHFGDGTRLSIL.

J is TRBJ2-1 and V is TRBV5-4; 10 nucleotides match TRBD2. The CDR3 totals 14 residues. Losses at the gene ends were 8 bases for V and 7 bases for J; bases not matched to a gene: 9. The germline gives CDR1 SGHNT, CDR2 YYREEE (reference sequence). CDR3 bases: TGTGCCAGTATCCCAGCGGGAGGGTCAAATGAGCAGTTCTTC. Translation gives CASIPAGGSNEQFF. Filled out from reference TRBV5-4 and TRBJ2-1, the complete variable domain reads ETGVTQSPTHLIKTRGQQVTLRCSSQSGHNTVSWYQQALGQGPQFIFQYYREEENGRGNFPPRFSGLQFPNYSSELNVNALELDDSALYLCASIPAGGSNEQFFGPGTRLTVL.

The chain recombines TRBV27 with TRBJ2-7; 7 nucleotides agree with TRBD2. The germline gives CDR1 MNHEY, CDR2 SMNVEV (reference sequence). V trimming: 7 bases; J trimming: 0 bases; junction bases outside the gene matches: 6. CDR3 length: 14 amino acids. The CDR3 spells CASTPSGSSYEQYF. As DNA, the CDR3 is TGTGCCAGCACCCCTAGCGGAAGCTCCTACGAGCAGTACTTC.

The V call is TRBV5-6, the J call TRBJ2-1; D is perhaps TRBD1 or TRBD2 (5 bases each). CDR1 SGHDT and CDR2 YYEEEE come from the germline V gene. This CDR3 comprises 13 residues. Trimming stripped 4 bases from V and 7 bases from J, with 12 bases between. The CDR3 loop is CASSVGPTNEQFF. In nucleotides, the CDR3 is TGTGCCAGCAGCGTGGGACCGACAAATGAGCAGTTCTTC.

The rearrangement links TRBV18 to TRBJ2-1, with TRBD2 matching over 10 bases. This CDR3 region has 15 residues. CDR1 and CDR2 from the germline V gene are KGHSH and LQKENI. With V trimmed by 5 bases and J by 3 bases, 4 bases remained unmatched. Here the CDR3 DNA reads TGTGCCAGCTCAGCCCTAGCGGGAGACTACAATGAGCAGTTCTTC. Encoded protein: CASSALAGDYNEQFF.

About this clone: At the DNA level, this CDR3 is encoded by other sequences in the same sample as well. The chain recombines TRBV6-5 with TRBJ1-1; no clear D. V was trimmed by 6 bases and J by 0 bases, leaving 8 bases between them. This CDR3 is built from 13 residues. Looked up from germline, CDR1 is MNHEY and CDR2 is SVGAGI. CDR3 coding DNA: TGTGCCAGCAGAGACACCTTGAACACTGAAGCTTTCTTT. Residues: CASRDTLNTEAFF.

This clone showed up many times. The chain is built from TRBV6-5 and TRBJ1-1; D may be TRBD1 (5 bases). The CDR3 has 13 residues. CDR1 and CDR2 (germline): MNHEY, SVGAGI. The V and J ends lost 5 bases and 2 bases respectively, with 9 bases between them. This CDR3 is CASSLTDNTEAFF. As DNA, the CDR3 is TGTGCCAGCAGTCTGACAGATAACACTGAAGCTTTCTTT.

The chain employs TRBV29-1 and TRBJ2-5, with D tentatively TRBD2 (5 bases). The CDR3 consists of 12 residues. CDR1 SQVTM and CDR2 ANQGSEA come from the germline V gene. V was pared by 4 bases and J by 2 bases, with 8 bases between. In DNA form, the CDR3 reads TGCAGCGTTGGAGGGCTGCAAGAGACCCAGTACTTC. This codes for CSVGGLQETQYF.

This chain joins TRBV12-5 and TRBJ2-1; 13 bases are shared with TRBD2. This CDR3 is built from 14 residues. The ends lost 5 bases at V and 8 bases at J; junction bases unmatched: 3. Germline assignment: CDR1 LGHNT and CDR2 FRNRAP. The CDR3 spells CASGRTSGSHEQFF. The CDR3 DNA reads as TGTGCTAGTGGTCGGACTAGCGGGAGCCATGAGCAGTTCTTC.

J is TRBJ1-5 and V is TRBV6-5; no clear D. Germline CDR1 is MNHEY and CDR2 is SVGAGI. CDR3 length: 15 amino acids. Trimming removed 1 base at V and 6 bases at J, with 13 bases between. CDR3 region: CASSYWAGSPQPQHF. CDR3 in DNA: TGTGCCAGCAGTTACTGGGCGGGTTCACCTCAGCCCCAGCATTTT.

CDR3: CASSPGLTEAFF. CDR3 nucleotide sequence: TGTGCCAGCAGTCCAGGGTTGACTGAAGCTTTCTTT. The chain combines TRBV28 with TRBJ1-1, with D possibly TRBD1 on 5 matching bases. Trimming cost V 5 bases and J 5 bases, with 9 bases left between them. Germline values: CDR1 MDHEN, CDR2 SYDVKM. CDR3 length: 12 amino acids.

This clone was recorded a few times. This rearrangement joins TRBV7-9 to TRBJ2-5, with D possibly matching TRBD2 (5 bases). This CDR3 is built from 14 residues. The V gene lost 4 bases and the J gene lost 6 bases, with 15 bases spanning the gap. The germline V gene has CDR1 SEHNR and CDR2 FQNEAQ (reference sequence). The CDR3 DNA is TGTGCCAGCAGCTCACGAGGAGGTCCGCAGACCCAGTACTTC. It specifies CASSSRGGPQTQYF.

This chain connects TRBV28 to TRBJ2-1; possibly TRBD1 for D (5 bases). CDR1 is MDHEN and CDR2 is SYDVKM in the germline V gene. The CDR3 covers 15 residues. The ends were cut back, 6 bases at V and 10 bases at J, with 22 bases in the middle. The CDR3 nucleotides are TGTGCCAGCAGCCCAGACAGCGCCCATCAGGGCGAGCAGTTCTTC. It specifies CASSPDSAHQGEQFF.